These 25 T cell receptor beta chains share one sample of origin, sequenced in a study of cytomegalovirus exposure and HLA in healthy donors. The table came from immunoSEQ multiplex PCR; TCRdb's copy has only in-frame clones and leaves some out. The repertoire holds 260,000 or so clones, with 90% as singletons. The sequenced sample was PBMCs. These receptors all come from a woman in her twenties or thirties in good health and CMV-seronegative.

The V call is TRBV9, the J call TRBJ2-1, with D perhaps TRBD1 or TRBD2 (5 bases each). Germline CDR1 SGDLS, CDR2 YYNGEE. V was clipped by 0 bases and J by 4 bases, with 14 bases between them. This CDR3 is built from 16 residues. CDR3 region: CASSVEPGTYYNEQFF. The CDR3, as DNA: TGTGCCAGCAGCGTAGAACCGGGGACCTATTACAATGAGCAGTTCTTC.

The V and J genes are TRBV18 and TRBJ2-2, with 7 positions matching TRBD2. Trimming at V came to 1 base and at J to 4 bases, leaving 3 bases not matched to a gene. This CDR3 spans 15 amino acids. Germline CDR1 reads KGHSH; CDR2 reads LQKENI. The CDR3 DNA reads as TGTGCCAGCTCACCACTGGGAGGGAGCACCGGGGAGCTGTTTTTT. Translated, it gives CASSPLGGSTGELFF. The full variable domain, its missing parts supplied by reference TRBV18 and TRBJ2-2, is NAGVMQNPRHLVRRRGQEARLRCSPMKGHSHVYWYRQLPEEGLKFMVYLQKENIIDESGMPKERFSAEFPKEGPSILRIQQVVRGDSAAYFCASSPLGGSTGELFFGEGSRLTVL.

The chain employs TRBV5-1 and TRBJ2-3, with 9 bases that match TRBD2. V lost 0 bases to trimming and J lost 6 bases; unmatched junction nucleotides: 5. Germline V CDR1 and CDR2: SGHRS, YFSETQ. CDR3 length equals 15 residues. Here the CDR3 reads CASSLGLAGSDTQYF. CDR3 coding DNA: TGCGCCAGCAGCTTGGGGCTAGCGGGATCGGATACGCAGTATTTT.

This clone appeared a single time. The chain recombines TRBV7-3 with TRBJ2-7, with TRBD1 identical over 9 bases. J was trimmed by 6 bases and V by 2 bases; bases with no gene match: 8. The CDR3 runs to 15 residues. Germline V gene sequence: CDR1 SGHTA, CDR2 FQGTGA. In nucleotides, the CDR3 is TGTGCCAGCAGCTTAGCACCGGGACAGGGATCCGAGCAGTACTTC. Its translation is CASSLAPGQGSEQYF.

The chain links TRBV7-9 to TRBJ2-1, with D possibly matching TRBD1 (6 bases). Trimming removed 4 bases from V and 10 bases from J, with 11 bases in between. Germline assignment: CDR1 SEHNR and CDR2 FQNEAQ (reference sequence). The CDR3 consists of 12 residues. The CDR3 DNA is TGTGCCAGCAGCTCCACAGGGTGGGAGCAGTTCTTC. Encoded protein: CASSSTGWEQFF.

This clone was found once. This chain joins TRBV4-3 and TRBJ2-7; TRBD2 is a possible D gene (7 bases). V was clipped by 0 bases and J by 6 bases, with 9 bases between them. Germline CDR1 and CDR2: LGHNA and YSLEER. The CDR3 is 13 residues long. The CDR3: CASSQERGGEQYF. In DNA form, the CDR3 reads TGCGCCAGCAGCCAAGAAAGGGGGGGCGAGCAGTACTTC.

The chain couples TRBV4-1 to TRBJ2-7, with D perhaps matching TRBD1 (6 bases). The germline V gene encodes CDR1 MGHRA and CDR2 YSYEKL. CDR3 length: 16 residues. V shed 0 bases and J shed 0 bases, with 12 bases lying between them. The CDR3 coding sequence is TGCGCCAGCAGCCAAGATGCAGGGGACACCTCCTACGAGCAGTACTTC. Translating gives CASSQDAGDTSYEQYF.

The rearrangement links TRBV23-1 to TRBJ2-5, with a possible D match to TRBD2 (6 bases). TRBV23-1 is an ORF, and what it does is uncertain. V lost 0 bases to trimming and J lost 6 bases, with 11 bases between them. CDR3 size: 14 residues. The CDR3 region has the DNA TGCGCCAGCAGTCAATCCTCGGGGGTAAAGACCCAGTACTTC. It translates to CASSQSSGVKTQYF.

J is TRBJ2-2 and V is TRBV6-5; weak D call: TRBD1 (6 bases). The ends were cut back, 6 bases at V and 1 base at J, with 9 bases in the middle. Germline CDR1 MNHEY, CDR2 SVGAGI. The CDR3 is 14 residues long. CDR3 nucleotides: TGTGCCAGCAGACAGGGACAGAACACCGGGGAGCTGTTTTTT. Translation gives CASRQGQNTGELFF.

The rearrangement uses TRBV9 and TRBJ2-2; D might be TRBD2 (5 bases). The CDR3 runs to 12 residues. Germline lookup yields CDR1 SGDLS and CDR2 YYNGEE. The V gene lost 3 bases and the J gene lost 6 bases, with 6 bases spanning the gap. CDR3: CASSGSAGELFF. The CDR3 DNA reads TGTGCCAGCAGCGGTAGCGCCGGGGAGCTGTTTTTT. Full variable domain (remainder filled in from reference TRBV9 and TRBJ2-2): DSGVTQTPKHLITATGQRVTLRCSPRSGDLSVYWYQQSLDQGLQFLIQYYNGEERAKGNILERFSAQQFPDLHSELNLSSLELGDSALYFCASSGSAGELFFGEGSRLTVL.

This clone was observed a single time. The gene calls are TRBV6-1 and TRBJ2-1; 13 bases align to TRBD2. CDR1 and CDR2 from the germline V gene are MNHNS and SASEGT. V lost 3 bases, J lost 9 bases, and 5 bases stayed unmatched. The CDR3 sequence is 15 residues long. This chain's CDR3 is CASSETSGGLGEQFF. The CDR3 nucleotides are TGTGCCAGCAGTGAGACTAGCGGGGGGCTCGGTGAGCAGTTCTTC.

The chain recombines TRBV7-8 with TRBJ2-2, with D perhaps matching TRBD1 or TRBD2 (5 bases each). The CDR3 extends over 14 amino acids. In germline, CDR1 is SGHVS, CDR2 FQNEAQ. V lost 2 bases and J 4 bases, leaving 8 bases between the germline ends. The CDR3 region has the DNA TGTGCCAGCAGCTTAAGGGACGGCACCGGGGAGCTGTTTTTT. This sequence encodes CASSLRDGTGELFF.

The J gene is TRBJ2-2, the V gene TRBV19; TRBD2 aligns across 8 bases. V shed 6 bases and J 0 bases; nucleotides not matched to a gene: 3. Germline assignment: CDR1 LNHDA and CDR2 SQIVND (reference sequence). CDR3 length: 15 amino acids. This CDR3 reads CASSSGSANTGELFF. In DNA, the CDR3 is TGTGCCAGTAGCAGCGGGAGTGCGAACACCGGGGAGCTGTTTTTT.

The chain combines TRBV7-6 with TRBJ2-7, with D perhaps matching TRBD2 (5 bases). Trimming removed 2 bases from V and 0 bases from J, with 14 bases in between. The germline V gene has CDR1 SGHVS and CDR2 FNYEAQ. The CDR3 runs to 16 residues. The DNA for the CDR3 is TGTGCCAGCAGCTTATATGGACCGGGGAGCTCCTACGAGCAGTACTTC. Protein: CASSLYGPGSSYEQYF.

This chain's CDR3 is CASSLSGVVTYEQYF. The CDR3 DNA follows: TGTGCCAGCAGTTTAAGTGGCGTGGTAACCTACGAGCAGTACTTC. The rearrangement joins TRBV28 to TRBJ2-7; D not certain. With 2 bases removed from V and 2 bases from J, the gap between germline ends came to 13 bases. This CDR3 contains 15 residues. The V gene's germline CDR1 is MDHEN and CDR2 SYDVKM.

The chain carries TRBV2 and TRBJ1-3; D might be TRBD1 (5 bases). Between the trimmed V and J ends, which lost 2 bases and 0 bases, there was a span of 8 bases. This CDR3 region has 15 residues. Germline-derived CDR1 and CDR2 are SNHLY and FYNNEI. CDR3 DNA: TGTGCCAGCAGTGAACAGGGCCTCTCTGGAAACACCATATATTTT. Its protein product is CASSEQGLSGNTIYF.

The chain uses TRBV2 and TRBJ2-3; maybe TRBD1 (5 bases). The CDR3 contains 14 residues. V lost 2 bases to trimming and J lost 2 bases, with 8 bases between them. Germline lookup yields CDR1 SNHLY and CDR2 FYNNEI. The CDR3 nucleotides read TGTGCCAGCAGTGAAAACAGGCCCACAGATACGCAGTATTTT. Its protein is CASSENRPTDTQYF. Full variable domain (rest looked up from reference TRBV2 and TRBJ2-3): EPEVTQTPSHQVTQMGQEVILRCVPISNHLYFYWYRQILGQKVEFLVSFYNNEISEKSEIFDDQFSVERPDGSNFTLKIRSTKLEDSAMYFCASSENRPTDTQYFGPGTRLTVL.

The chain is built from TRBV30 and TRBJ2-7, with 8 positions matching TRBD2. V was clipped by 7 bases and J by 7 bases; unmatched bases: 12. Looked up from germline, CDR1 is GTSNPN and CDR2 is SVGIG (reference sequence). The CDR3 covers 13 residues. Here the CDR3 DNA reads TGTGCCTCGGAACCGGGACTAGGGGAGGAGCAGTACTTC. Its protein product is CASEPGLGEEQYF.

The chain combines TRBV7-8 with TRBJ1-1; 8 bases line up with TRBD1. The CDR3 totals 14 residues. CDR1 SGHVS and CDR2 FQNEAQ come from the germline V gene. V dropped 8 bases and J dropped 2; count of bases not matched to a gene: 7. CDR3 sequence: CASAWTGINTEAFF. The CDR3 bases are TGTGCCAGCGCATGGACAGGGATAAACACTGAAGCTTTCTTT.

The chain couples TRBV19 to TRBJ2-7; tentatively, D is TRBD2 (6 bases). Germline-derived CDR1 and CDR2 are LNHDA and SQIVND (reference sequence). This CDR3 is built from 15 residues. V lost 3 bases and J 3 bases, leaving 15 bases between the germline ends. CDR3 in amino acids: CASSISPGDSYEQYF. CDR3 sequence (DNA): TGTGCCAGTAGTATCTCACCGGGAGACAGCTACGAGCAGTACTTC.

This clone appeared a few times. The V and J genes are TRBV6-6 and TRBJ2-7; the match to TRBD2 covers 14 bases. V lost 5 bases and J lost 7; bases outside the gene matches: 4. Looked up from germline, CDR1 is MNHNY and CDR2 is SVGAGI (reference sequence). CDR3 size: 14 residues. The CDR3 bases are TGTGCCAGCAGTAAACGGACTAGCGGGAGGGAGCAGTACTTC. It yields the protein CASSKRTSGREQYF.

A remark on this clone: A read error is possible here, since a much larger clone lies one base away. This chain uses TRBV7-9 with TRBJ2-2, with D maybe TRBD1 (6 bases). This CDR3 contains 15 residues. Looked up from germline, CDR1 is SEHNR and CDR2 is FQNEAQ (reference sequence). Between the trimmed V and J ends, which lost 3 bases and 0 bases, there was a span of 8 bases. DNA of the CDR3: TGTGCCAGCAGCTTTCAGGGGACGAACACCGGGGAGCTGTTTTTT. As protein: CASSFQGTNTGELFF.

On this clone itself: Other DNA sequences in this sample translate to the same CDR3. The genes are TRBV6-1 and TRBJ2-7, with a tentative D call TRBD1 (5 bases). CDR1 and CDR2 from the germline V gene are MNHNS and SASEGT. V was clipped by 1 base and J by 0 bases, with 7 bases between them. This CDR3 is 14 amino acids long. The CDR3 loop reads CASSEVRGSYEQYF. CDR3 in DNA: TGTGCCAGCAGTGAAGTAAGGGGCTCCTACGAGCAGTACTTC.

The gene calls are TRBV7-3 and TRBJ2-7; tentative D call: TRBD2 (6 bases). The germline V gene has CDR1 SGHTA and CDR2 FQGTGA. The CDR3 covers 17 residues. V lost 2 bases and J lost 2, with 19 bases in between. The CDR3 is CASSLDQGGLIPYEQYF. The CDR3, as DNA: TGTGCCAGCAGCTTAGACCAGGGAGGACTCATCCCCTACGAGCAGTACTTC. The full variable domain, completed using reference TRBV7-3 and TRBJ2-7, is GAGVSQTPSNKVTEKGKYVELRCDPISGHTALYWYRQSLGQGPEFLIYFQGTGAADDSGLPNDRFFAVRPEGSVSTLKIQRTERGDSAVYLCASSLDQGGLIPYEQYFGPGTRLTVT.

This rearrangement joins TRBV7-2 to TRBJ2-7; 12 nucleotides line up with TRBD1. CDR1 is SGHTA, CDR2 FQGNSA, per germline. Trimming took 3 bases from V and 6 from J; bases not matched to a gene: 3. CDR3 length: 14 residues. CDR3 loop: CASSLGQGAPEQYF. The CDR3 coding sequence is TGTGCCAGCAGCTTGGGACAGGGGGCTCCCGAGCAGTACTTC.